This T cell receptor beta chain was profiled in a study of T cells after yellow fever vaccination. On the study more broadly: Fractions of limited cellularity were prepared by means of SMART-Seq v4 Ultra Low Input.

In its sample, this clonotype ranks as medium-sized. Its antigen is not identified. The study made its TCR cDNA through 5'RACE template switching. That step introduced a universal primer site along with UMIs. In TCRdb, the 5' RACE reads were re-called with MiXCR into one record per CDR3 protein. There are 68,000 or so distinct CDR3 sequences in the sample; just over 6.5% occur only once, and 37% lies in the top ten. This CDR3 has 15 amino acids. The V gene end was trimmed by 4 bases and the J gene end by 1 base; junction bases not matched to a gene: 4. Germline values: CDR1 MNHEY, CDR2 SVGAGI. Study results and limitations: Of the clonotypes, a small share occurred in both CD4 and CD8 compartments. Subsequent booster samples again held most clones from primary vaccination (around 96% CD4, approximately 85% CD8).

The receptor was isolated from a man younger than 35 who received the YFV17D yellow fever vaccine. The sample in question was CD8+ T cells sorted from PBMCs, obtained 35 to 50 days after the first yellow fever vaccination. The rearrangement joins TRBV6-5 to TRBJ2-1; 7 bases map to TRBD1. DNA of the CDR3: TGTGCCAGCAGTTCCGGGACAGATTCCTACAATGAGCAGTTCTTC. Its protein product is CASSSGTDSYNEQFF.